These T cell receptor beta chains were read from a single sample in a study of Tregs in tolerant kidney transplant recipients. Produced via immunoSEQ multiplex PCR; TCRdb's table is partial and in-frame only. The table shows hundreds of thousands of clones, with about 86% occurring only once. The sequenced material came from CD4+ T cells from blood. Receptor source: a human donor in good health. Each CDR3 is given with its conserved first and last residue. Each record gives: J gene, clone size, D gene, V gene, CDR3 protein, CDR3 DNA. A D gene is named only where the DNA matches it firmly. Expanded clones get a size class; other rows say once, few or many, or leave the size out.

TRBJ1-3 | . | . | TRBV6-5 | CASAPEGARRNTIYF | TGTGCCAGCGCGCCGGAAGGGGCGCGGAGGAACACCATATATTTT
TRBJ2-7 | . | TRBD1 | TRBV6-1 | CATLGQGLRSYEQYF | TGTGCCACTCTCGGACAGGGCTTACGATCCTACGAGCAGTACTTC
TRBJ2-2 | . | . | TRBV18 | CASSPRAANTGELFF | TGTGCCAGCTCACCACGGGCCGCGAACACCGGGGAGCTGTTTTTT
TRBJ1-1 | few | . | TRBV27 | CASSPLGVRTGEAFF | TGTGCCAGCAGTCCCCTCGGTGTAAGGACGGGTGAAGCTTTCTTT
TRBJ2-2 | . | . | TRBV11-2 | CASSSGYARQGGTGELFF | TGTGCCAGCAGCTCCGGTTACGCCAGGCAGGGAGGAACCGGGGAGCTGTTTTTT
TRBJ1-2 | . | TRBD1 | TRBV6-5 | CASGGPGQGFGGYTF | TGTGCCAGCGGGGGACCGGGACAGGGTTTTGGTGGCTACACCTTC
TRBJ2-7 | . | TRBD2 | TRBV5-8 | CASSALAKSSYEQYF | TGTGCCAGCAGCGCACTAGCGAAGAGCTCCTACGAGCAGTACTTC
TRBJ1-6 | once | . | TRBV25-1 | CATSSTRVSGNSPLHF | TGTGCCACCAGTTCTACAAGGGTCTCGGGAAATTCACCCCTCCACTTT
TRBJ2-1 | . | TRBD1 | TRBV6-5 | CASSYEGARYGNEQFF | TGTGCCAGCAGTTACGAGGGGGCGAGGTATGGCAATGAGCAGTTCTTC
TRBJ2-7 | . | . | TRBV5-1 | CASSSSSSYEQYF | TGCGCCAGCAGCTCTTCGAGCTCCTACGAGCAGTACTTC
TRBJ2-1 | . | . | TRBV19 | CASSIDGPGKKFF | TGTGCCAGTAGTATAGATGGTCCAGGGAAGAAGTTCTTC
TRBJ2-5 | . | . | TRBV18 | CASSPGGRETQYF | TGTGCCAGCTCACCGGGGGGGCGAGAGACCCAGTACTTC
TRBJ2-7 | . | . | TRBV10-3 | CATYSYEQYF | TGTGCCACGTACTCCTACGAGCAGTACTTC
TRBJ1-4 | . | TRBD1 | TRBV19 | CASRTGDSTNEKLFF | TGTGCCAGCCGGACAGGAGATTCAACTAATGAAAAACTGTTTTTT
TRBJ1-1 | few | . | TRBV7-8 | CASSFIQGMNTEAFF | TGTGCCAGCAGCTTCATCCAGGGGATGAACACTGAAGCTTTCTTT
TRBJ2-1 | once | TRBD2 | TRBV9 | CASSTTRRGEAYNEQFF | TGTGCCAGCAGCACCACCCGGCGGGGGGAGGCCTACAATGAGCAGTTCTTC
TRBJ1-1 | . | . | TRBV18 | CASSQRGGPDTEAFF | TGTGCCAGCTCACAACGGGGGGGGCCGGACACTGAAGCTTTCTTT
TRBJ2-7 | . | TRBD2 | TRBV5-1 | CASRGLAGDYEQYF | TGCGCCAGCAGGGGACTAGCGGGGGACTACGAGCAGTACTTC
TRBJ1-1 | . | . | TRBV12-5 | CASGLGRRYMNTEAFF | TGTGCTAGTGGTTTGGGCCGACGATACATGAACACTGAAGCTTTCTTT
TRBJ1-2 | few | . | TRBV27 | CASSLRGYGYTF | TGTGCCAGCAGTTTGAGGGGGTATGGCTACACCTTC
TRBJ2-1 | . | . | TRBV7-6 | CASSLAAGRGYNEQFF | TGTGCCAGCAGCTTAGCGGCCGGGAGAGGCTACAATGAGCAGTTCTTC
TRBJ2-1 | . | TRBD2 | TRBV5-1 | CASRGRASGSSYNEQFF | TGCGCCAGCCGCGGCAGGGCTAGCGGGAGCTCCTACAATGAGCAGTTCTTC
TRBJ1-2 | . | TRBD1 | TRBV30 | CAWSSGQGYGYTF | TGTGCCTGGAGTTCGGGACAGGGCTATGGCTACACCTTC
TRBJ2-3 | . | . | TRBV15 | CATSRDRANTQYF | TGTGCCACCAGCAGAGACAGGGCAAATACGCAGTATTTT
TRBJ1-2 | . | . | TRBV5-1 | CASSRQSSGDGYTF | TGCGCCAGCAGCCGGCAGTCGAGTGGGGATGGCTACACCTTC
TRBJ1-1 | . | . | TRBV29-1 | CSAGRLNTEAFF | TGCAGCGCTGGACGGTTGAACACTGAAGCTTTCTTT
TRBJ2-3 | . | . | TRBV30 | CAWSVGTLDTQYF | TGTGCCTGGAGTGTGGGGACCTTAGATACGCAGTATTTT
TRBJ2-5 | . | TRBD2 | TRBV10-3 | CAISEGAGGLQETQYF | TGTGCCATCAGTGAGGGGGCGGGAGGGCTCCAAGAGACCCAGTACTTC
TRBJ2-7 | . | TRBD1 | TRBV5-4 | CASSLSLTGVYEQYF | TGTGCCAGCAGCTTGAGTCTCACAGGGGTTTACGAGCAGTACTTC
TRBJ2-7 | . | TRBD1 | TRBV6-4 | CASRPDRSSYEQYF | TGTGCCAGCAGACCGGACAGGTCTTCCTACGAGCAGTACTTC
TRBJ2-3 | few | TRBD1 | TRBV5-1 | CASSLGQGRDTQYF | TGCGCCAGCAGCCTCGGACAGGGTCGGGATACGCAGTATTTT
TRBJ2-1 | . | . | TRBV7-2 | CASSPEASSYNEQFF | TGTGCCAGCAGCCCAGAAGCGAGCTCCTACAATGAGCAGTTCTTC
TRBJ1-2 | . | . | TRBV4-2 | CASTLIGTNYGYTF | TGTGCCAGCACCTTAATCGGAACTAACTATGGCTACACCTTC
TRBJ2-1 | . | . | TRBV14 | CASSQGEVTEQFF | TGTGCCAGCAGCCAAGGTGAGGTTACTGAGCAGTTCTTC
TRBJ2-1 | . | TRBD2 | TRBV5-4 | CASSLGGLSGGAHNEQFF | TGTGCCAGCAGCTTGGGGGGCCTTAGCGGGGGCGCTCACAATGAGCAGTTCTTC
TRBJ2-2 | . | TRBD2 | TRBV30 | CAWRKAFPGLAGTDTGELFF | TGTGCCTGGAGGAAGGCCTTTCCCGGACTAGCGGGAACGGACACCGGGGAGCTGTTTTTT
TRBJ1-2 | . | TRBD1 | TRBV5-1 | CASRQRTGSGGYTF | TGCGCCAGCAGACAACGGACAGGCAGCGGCGGCTACACCTTC
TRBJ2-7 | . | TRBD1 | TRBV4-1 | CASSQGTGWQQYF | TGCGCCAGCAGCCAAGGGACAGGGTGGCAGCAGTACTTC
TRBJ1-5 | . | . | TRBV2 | CASSEQFNQPQHF | TGTGCCAGCAGTGAACAGTTCAATCAGCCCCAGCATTTT
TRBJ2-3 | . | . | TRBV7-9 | CASSRKGDTQYF | TGTGCCAGCAGCCGAAAGGGAGATACGCAGTATTTT
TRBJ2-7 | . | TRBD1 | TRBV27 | CASSSYHRGFEQYF | TGTGCCAGCAGTTCGTACCACAGGGGTTTCGAGCAGTACTTC
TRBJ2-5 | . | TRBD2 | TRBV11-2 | CASSLRVQGGETQYF | TGTGCCAGCAGCCTCCGAGTCCAGGGAGGGGAGACCCAGTACTTC
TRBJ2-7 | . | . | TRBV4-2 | CASSLALAGLDEQYF | TGTGCCAGCAGCCTTGCCCTTGCAGGGCTGGACGAGCAGTACTTC
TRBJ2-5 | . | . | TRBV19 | CASASAGSETQYF | TGTGCCAGCGCCTCTGCGGGGTCGGAGACCCAGTACTTC
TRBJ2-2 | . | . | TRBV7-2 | CASSGQGGVTTGELFF | TGTGCCAGCAGCGGGCAAGGAGGTGTTACCACCGGGGAGCTGTTTTTT
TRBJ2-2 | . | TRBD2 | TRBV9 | CASSATSGKNTGELFF | TGTGCCAGCAGCGCCACGAGCGGGAAGAACACCGGGGAGCTGTTTTTT
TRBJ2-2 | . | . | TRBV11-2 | CASSFYSLNTGELFF | TGTGCCAGCAGCTTTTATTCACTAAACACCGGGGAGCTGTTTTTT
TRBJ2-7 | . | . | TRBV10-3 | CAISEFSSIEQYF | TGTGCCATCAGTGAGTTTAGCAGCATCGAGCAGTACTTC